This TCR beta chain is from a study of T cell responses to AZD1222 COVID-19 vaccine (TCRdb year 2021). Context from the whole study: AZD1222 recipients given second doses at about 4 weeks or at about 12 weeks were pooled, since spike-specific TCR depth and breadth were not found to differ between the two schedules. A total of about 230 trial participants underwent TCR sequencing, of whom some 210 received two doses of AZD1222 and about 25 received two doses of the MenACWY control vaccine. Trial participants were enrolled by age into subgroups of 18-55, 56-69 and 70-plus years, and about 150, 27 and 61 TCR-sequenced participants, respectively, were included in these subgroups. Results and caveats for the whole study, not just this receptor: In the small 56-69-year group, the increase in depth fell short of significance, most likely because of low power. After two AZD1222 doses, spike-specific TCR breadth and depth were significantly higher than at day 0 and than in MenACWY recipients. Only five or six AZD1222 recipients were SARS-CoV-2 seropositive at baseline, limiting conclusions about previously exposed vaccinees. Participants were mostly white British, with more females than males. The authors suggested clonal diversity may have been underestimated. Because no day 14 peak-response samples were available, repertoires were characterized only after the peak T cell response. Nearly half of unique spike-specific TCRs reportedly recognized epitopes outside regions mutated in the B.1.351 and B.1.1.7 variants. CD4 TCRs associated with the vaccine covered the entire spike protein, and the dominant responses were in regions 160-218 and 743-854.

At the junction V is shortened by 0 bases and J by 4 bases, with 7 bases in between. The CDR3 holds 14 amino acids from the cysteine to the phenylalanine. This entry keeps only the CDR3 DNA: 42 bases, framed from base 1. The germline V gene specifies KGHSH as CDR1 and LQKENI as CDR2. Comments on this clone: No cognate antigen has been identified for it. No much larger clone exists at a distance of one base, and base qualities are not known.

The CDR3 regions of human TCRbeta chains were analyzed by immunosequencing. Processing in the source paper ran as follows. TCRs in the repertoires were compared against a reference library of SARS-CoV-2-specific TCRs that had been generated with the MIRA antigen-specificity platform. Breadth was defined as the fraction of unique TCRs that were SARS-CoV-2-associated, and depth was defined as the fraction of total T cells that were SARS-CoV-2-associated. Using the MIRA data, each spike-specific TCR was assigned both to the spike region to which the TCR was reactive and to a CD4 or CD8 class. Log10-transformed breadth and depth values were compared by one-way ANOVA with Sidak's multiple comparisons tests. TCRdb retrieved this table from immuneACCESS and kept in-frame rearrangements only. Not all clones are present; in checked studies, unresolved V genes account for under half, and no reason is known for the remainder. Clone size and V and J calls were adopted from that table, with D and trimming inferred from the DNA. The sample yields 120,000 to 150,000 clones; about 86% were counted once. In total, the top ten clones hold approximately 3.5% of the sample.

The time point label corresponds to: baseline before first vaccination. Samples from vaccinated people were obtained from the UK trials COV001 and COV002, which included a single-blind randomized controlled phase 2/3 trial of AZD1222 (ChAdOx1 nCoV-19) in healthy adults. For TCRbeta chain sequencing, PBMC samples from trial participants were taken at day 0 and at day 28 after the second dose. Sequencing used peripheral blood, obtained on day 0 of AZD1222 vaccination. The receptor was derived from an adult in good health. The V and J segments used are TRBV18 and TRBJ1-5, and possibly TRBD1, on 5 matching bases. The CDR3: CASSPPGGNQPQHF. The DNA is as follows: TGTGCCAGCTCACCACCGGGGGGTAATCAGCCCCAGCATTTT.